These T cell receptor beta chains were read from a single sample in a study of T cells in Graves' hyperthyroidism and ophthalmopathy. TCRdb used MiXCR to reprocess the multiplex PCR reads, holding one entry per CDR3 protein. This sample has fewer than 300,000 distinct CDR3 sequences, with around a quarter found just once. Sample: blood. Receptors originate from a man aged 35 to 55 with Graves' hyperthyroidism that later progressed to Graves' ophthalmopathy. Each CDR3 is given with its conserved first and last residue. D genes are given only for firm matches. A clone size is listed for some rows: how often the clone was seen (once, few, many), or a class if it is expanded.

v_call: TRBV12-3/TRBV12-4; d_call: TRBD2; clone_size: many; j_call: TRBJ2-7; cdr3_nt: TGTGCCAGCAGTTTTAGCGGGAGAGGAGCAGGCGAGCAGTACTTC; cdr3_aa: CASSFSGRGAGEQYF
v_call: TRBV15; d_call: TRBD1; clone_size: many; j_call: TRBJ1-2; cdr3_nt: TGTGCCACCAGACCGGGACAGATTAACTATGGCTACACCTTC; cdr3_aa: CATRPGQINYGYTF
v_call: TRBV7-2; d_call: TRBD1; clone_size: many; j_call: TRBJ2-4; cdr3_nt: TGTGCCAGCACGCCGTTAGACAGGGAAAAAAACATTCAGTACTTC; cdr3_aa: CASTPLDREKNIQYF
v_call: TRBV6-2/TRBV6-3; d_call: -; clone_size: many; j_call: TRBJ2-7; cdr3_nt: TGTGCCAGCAGACGCGGACTGGTCTACGAGCAGTACTTC; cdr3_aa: CASRRGLVYEQYF
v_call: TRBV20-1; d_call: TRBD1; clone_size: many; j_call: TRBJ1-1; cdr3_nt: TGCAGTGCTAGTATCTTCCGGGACAGGGCGGCTTTCTTT; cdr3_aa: CSASIFRDRAAFF
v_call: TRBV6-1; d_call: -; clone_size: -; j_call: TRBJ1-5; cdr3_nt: TGTGCCAGCACCGACCGGGACAATCTAAGCAATCAGCCCCAGCATTTT; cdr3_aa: CASTDRDNLSNQPQHF
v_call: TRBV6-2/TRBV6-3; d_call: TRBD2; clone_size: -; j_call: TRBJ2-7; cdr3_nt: TGTGCCAGCAGTTCGTACCGCTCGACTAGCGGGAGTACTTACGAGCAGTACTTC; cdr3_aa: CASSSYRSTSGSTYEQYF
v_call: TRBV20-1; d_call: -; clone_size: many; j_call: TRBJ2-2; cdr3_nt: TGCAGTGCTACCGTCGGGGGTGGGAACACCGGGGAGCTGTTTTTT; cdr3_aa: CSATVGGGNTGELFF
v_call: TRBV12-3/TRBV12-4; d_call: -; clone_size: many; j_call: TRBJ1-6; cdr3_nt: TGTGCCAGCAGCGCCACAGGGAACTCACCCCTCCACTTT; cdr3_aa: CASSATGNSPLHF
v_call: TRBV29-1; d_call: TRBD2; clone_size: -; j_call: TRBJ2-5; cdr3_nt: TGCAGGGGACTAGCTCCAGAGACCCAGTACTTC; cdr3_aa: CRGLAPETQYF
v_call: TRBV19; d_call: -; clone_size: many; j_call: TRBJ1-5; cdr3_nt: TGTGCCAGTAGCAAAGACAGAATAGGTCAGCCCCAGCATTTT; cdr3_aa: CASSKDRIGQPQHF
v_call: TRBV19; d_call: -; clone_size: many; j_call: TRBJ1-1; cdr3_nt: TGTGCCAGTAGTAGGGTTGAGAACACTGAAGCTTTCTTT; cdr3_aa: CASSRVENTEAFF
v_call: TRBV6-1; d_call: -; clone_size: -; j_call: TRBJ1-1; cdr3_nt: TGTGCCAGCAGCGTCCCGGGACACCGGGAAGCTTTCTTT; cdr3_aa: CASSVPGHREAFF
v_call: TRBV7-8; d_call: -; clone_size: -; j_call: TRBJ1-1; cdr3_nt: TGTGCCAGCAGCTTCACAACAGGAATTGAAGCTTTCTTT; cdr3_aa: CASSFTTGIEAFF
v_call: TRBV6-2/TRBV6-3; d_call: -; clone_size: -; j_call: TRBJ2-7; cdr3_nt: TGTGCCAGCAGTGCCGGGACTGAGACCTACGAGCAGTACTTC; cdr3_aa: CASSAGTETYEQYF
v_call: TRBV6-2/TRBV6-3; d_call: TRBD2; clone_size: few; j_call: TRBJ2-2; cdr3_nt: TGTGCCGGTACAGCGGGACTGATTGGGAACACCGGGGAGCTGTTTTTT; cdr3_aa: CAGTAGLIGNTGELFF
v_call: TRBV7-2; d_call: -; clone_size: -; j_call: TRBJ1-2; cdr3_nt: TGTGCCAGCAGCTCGGGCCCCCGAAGGGGCTACACCTTC; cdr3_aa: CASSSGPRRGYTF
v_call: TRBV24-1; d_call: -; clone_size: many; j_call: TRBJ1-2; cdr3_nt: TGTGCCACCAGTACCAGCCGGACAGCGGAGCTTTTAGATGGCTACACCTTC; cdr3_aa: CATSTSRTAELLDGYTF
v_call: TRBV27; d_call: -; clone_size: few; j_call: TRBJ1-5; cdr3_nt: TGTGCCAGCAGCACCCTACAGGGAAATCAGCCCCAGCATTTT; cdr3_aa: CASSTLQGNQPQHF
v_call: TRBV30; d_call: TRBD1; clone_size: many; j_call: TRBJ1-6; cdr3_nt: TGTGCCTGGGAACCGGGACAGGAGAATTCACCCCTCCACTTT; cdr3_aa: CAWEPGQENSPLHF
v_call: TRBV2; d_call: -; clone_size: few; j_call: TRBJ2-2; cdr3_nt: TGTGCCAGCAGTGCAGGATTAGGCGGGGAGCTGTTTTTT; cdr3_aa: CASSAGLGGELFF
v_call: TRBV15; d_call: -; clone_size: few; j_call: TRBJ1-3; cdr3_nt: TGTGCCACCAGAGACCTTGGAAACACCATATATTTT; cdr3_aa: CATRDLGNTIYF
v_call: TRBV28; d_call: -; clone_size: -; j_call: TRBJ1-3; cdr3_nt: TGTGCCAGCAGTTTATTGGCGGGAACCATATATTTT; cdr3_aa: CASSLLAGTIYF
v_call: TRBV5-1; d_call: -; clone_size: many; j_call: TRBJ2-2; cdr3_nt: TGCGCCAGCAGCTTTTCCCACACCGGGGAGCTGTTTTTT; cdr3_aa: CASSFSHTGELFF
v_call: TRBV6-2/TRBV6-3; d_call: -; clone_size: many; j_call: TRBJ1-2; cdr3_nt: TGTGCCAGCAGTTACGGTGTCTATGGCTACACCTTC; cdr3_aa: CASSYGVYGYTF
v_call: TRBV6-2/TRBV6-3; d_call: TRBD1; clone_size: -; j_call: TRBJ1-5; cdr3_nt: TGTGCCAGCAAGGAAGCCAGGGGGACTCAGCCCCAGCATTTT; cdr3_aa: CASKEARGTQPQHF
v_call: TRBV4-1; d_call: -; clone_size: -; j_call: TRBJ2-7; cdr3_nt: TGCGCCAGCAGCCAAGATATGGGCGGACTCGTTTGGGAGCAGTACTTC; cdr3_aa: CASSQDMGGLVWEQYF
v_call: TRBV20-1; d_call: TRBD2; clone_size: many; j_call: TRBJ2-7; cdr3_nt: TGCAGTGCTAGTAGCGGGAGGGCCTACGAGCAGTACTTC; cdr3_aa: CSASSGRAYEQYF
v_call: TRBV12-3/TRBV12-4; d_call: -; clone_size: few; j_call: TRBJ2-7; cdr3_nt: TGTGCCAGCAGCCCCCTCCGGAGCTATACGGAGCAGTACTTC; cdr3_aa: CASSPLRSYTEQYF
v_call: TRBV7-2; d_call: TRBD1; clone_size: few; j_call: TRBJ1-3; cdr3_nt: TGTGCCAGCACCACAGGGGGCTCTGGAAACACCATATATTTT; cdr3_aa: CASTTGGSGNTIYF
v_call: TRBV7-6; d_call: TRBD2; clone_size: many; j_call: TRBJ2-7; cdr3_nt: TGTGCCAGCAGCACCCCTGCAACTAGCGGGAGCTACGAGCAGTACTTC; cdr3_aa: CASSTPATSGSYEQYF
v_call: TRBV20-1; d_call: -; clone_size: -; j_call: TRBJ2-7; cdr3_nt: TGCAGTGCCCAAGGTTGGGGGATCTCCTACGAGCAGTACTTC; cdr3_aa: CSAQGWGISYEQYF
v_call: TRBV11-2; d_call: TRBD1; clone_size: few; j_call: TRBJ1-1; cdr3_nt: TGTGCCAGCAGCTTACTAGGACAGGGCCTACGAGGTGAAGCTTTCTTT; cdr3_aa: CASSLLGQGLRGEAFF
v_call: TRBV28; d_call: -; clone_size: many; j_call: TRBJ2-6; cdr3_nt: TGTGCCATAGGGGTCTCTGGGGCCAACGTCCTGACTTTC; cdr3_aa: CAIGVSGANVLTF
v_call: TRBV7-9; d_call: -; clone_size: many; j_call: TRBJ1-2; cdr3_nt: TGTGCCAGCAGCACAAGCGGGCAGGGCTTCTATGGCTACACCTTC; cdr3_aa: CASSTSGQGFYGYTF
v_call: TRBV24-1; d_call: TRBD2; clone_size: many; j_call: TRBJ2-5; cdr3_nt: TGTGCCACCAGTGACCCCACTAGCGAAGAGACCCAGTACTTC; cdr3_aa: CATSDPTSEETQYF
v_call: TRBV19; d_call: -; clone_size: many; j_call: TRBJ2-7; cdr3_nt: TGTGCCAGTAGTCGACAGGGACTCCAATCGAGCTCCTACGAGCAGTACTTC; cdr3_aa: CASSRQGLQSSSYEQYF
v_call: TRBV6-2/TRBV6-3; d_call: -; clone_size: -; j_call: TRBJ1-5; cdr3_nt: TGTGCCAGCAGTAATACAGGGACGGATAGGAATCAGCCCCAGCATTTT; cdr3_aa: CASSNTGTDRNQPQHF
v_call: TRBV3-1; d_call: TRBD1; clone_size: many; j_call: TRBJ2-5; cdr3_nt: TGTGCCAGCAGCCCTGGACAGGGGCCGGAGACCCAGTACTTC; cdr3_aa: CASSPGQGPETQYF